Listed below are T cell receptor beta chains from one sample, sequenced in a study of CD8 T cells in Susac syndrome. Via MiXCR, TCRdb re-called the immunoSEQ multiplex PCR reads, giving one row per CDR3 protein. The table includes about 110,000 distinct CDR3 sequences, approximately 96% detected once. Sample: CD4+ T cells from PBMCs. The receptors shown here come from a human donor in good health. Each CDR3 is given without its conserved first and last residue.

>TRBV3-1|13|TRBJ2-7
ASSSTPGGTYEQY
>TRBV29-1|13|TRBJ2-7
SATTSSGRAYEQY
>TRBV7-2|15|TRBJ2-3
ASSLGSLAGGRDTQY
>TRBV19|12|TRBJ2-3
ASSLRGNTDTQY
>TRBV9|14|TRBJ2-3
ASSGGLLAEGDTQY
>TRBV20-1|12|TRBJ2-2
SASSGGMIGELF
>TRBV19|12|TRBJ2-6
ASSIPAGANVLT
>TRBV25-1|13|TRBJ2-7
ASSPVGTRASGQY
>TRBV2|12|TRBJ1-1
ASSVQGLGTEAF
>TRBV28|13|TRBJ1-6
ASTLLDLDNSPLH
>TRBV7-9|12|TRBJ2-4
ASSLAQGRDIQY
>TRBV29-1|10|TRBJ2-7
SVEDYTYEQY
>TRBV20-1|15|TRBJ2-2
SARGGRRTGVSGELF
>TRBV30|11|TRBJ1-6
AWAGQGDSPLH
>TRBV30|16|TRBJ2-6
AWSVRQTSSSGANVLT
>TRBV2|12|TRBJ2-2
ASKARGPTGELF
>TRBV20-1|12|TRBJ1-1
SARDWGGGPEAF
>TRBV29-1|11|TRBJ1-1
SVRDATNTEAF
>TRBV2|12|TRBJ1-4
ASSARQVNEKLF
>TRBV2|11|TRBJ1-2
ASSVGVNYGYT
>TRBV29-1|12|TRBJ1-1
SASLQGMNTEAF
>TRBV10-3|10|TRBJ1-5
AISSGSQPQH
>TRBV3-1|14|TRBJ2-4
ASSHATSGSANIQY
>TRBV7-9|12|TRBJ2-7
ASSLGRGTYEQY
>TRBV5-1|12|TRBJ2-2
ASSLDPSTGELF
>TRBV12-3/TRBV12-4|12|TRBJ2-1
ASSPPGQGYEQF
>TRBV3-1|15|TRBJ1-3
ASSQDYAGHVRNTIY
>TRBV29-1|12|TRBJ1-1
SSNSGGAGTEAF
>TRBV4-1|15|TRBJ2-1
ASSQEGLAGVYNEQF
>TRBV29-1|10|TRBJ1-1
SVVHVNTEAF
>TRBV20-1|14|TRBJ2-1
SAGARSASSYNEQF
>TRBV9|11|TRBJ2-2
ASSVARGGELF
>TRBV19|11|TRBJ1-2
ASSIDIVYGYT
>TRBV6-2/TRBV6-3|13|TRBJ2-2
ASSYSGINTGELF
>TRBV12-3/TRBV12-4|13|TRBJ1-6
ASSSRLRYNSPLH
>TRBV29-1|11|TRBJ2-3
SVYLASRHTQY
>TRBV19|13|TRBJ2-7
ASSGGLWGIYEQY
>TRBV6-5|16|TRBJ2-2
ASSYNRLAGGNSGELF
>TRBV29-1|10|TRBJ2-3
SVTGSADTQY
>TRBV29-1|12|TRBJ2-5
SVGRAEWQETQY
>TRBV12-3/TRBV12-4|13|TRBJ1-5
ASMASERSNQPQH
>TRBV9|13|TRBJ2-7
ASSLRDSSTYEQY
>TRBV20-1|13|TRBJ2-4
SAYPFGLAKNIQY
>TRBV6-6|13|TRBJ2-3
ASIAEAGYTDTQY
>TRBV9|12|TRBJ2-5
ASSARQGQETQY
>TRBV7-3|12|TRBJ2-5
ASSPGSEQETQY
>TRBV18|10|TRBJ2-5
ASSPARETQY
>TRBV20-1|11|TRBJ2-7
SAIQGVRHEQY
>TRBV12-3/TRBV12-4|14|TRBJ1-2
ASSLAGGQNSMGYT
>TRBV29-1|12|TRBJ2-4
SVVGGQTKNIQY
>TRBV29-1|13|TRBJ2-3
SVSLWTASTDTQY
>TRBV5-1|12|TRBJ2-7
ASASTPVGYEQY
>TRBV7-2|11|TRBJ2-3
ASSLVLADTQY
>TRBV18|12|TRBJ2-5
ASSPTGNEETQY
>TRBV27|12|TRBJ2-4
AGPVTVAKNIQY
>TRBV27|11|TRBJ2-7
ASRGAGRYEQY